This entry features one TCR beta chain sequence. The sample belongs to a study of T cell clones after liver transplantation. Across the study: Patients counted as tolerant after at least one year off all immunosuppression, enzymes not exceeding twice normal.

The CDR3 extends over 14 amino acids. Trimming removed 0 bases from V and 10 bases from J, with 13 bases in between. Germline assignment: CDR1 ENHRY and CDR2 SYGVKD. Generated by immunoSEQ multiplex PCR, the TCRdb table keeps only in-frame clones and is missing some. This table holds about 75,000 clones, less than 90% found once. This chain joins TRBV10-3 and TRBJ2-1; D not resolved. This clonotype was obtained from a human patient who received a liver transplant. Certain T cells may be donor cells from the graft. This specimen consisted of CD4+ T cells from blood, obtained less than 50 months after liver transplant. CDR3 residues: CAISESKEPREQFF. CDR3 DNA: TGTGCCATCAGTGAGTCCAAGGAGCCCAGAGAGCAGTTCTTC.